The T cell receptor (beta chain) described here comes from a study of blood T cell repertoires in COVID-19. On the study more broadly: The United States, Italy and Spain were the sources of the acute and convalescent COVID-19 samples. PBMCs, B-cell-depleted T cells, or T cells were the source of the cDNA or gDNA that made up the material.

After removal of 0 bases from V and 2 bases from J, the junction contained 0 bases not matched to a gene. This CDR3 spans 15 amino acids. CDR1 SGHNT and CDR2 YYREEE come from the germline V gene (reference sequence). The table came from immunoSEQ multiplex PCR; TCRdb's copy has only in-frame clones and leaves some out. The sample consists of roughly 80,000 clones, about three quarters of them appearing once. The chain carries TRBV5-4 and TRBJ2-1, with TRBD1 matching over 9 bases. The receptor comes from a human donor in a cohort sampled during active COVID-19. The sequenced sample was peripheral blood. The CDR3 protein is CASSLGTGAYNEQFF. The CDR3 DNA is TGTGCCAGCAGCTTGGGGACAGGGGCCTACAATGAGCAGTTCTTC.